A selection of T cell receptor beta chains follows, all from one sample in a study of CXCR3-negative and CXCR3-positive naive CD8 T cells. For each CDR3 protein, TCRdb gives one entry from its re-call of the 5' RACE reads, without DNA. Found here are over 100,000 distinct CDR3 sequences; the top ten clones hold nearly 0.5%. Sequencing was carried out using naive CXCR3- CD8+ T cells from blood. The receptors shown here come from a human donor in good health. Some clones in this sample may be carry-over from other donors' samples. Each CDR3 is given with its conserved first and last residue. Each record gives: J gene, V gene, clone size, CDR3 protein. Size is omitted from some rows. Given values are once, few, many or a class for expanded clones.

j_gene: TRBJ2-1
v_gene: TRBV29-1
abundance: NA
CDR3aa: CSVEGLAGANEQFF

j_gene: TRBJ2-7
v_gene: TRBV9
abundance: NA
CDR3aa: CASSVGGSTYEQYF

j_gene: TRBJ1-1
v_gene: TRBV20-1
abundance: NA
CDR3aa: CSAPDPLGEAFF

j_gene: TRBJ1-6
v_gene: TRBV12-3/TRBV12-4
abundance: NA
CDR3aa: CASRVGDPYNSPLHF

j_gene: TRBJ2-1
v_gene: TRBV30
abundance: NA
CDR3aa: CAWSYIAGYGNEQFF

j_gene: TRBJ2-3
v_gene: TRBV28
abundance: NA
CDR3aa: CASSVAGGPSTDTQYF

j_gene: TRBJ2-5
v_gene: TRBV12-3/TRBV12-4
abundance: NA
CDR3aa: CASSPVYSQETQYF

j_gene: TRBJ2-7
v_gene: TRBV7-9
abundance: NA
CDR3aa: CASSSGTASPYEQYF

j_gene: TRBJ1-1
v_gene: TRBV6-1
abundance: NA
CDR3aa: CASSEGRILNTEAFF

j_gene: TRBJ1-1
v_gene: TRBV10-3
abundance: NA
CDR3aa: CAIRSAGMENTEAFF

j_gene: TRBJ2-7
v_gene: TRBV5-1
abundance: NA
CDR3aa: CASSSHRGSYEQYF

j_gene: TRBJ2-4
v_gene: TRBV5-4
abundance: NA
CDR3aa: CASSETGGPSIQYF

j_gene: TRBJ1-6
v_gene: TRBV6-2/TRBV6-3
abundance: NA
CDR3aa: CASSYSADSPLHF

j_gene: TRBJ2-7
v_gene: TRBV28
abundance: NA
CDR3aa: CASSLLVGGPGGYEQYF

j_gene: TRBJ2-7
v_gene: TRBV20-1
abundance: NA
CDR3aa: CSARDIRTASSYEQYF

j_gene: TRBJ2-7
v_gene: TRBV27
abundance: NA
CDR3aa: CASSLATGGYEQYF

j_gene: TRBJ2-2
v_gene: TRBV14
abundance: NA
CDR3aa: CASSHPRLAGMRTGELFF

j_gene: TRBJ2-1
v_gene: TRBV19
abundance: NA
CDR3aa: CASSTGGYNEQFF

j_gene: TRBJ2-7
v_gene: TRBV7-9
abundance: NA
CDR3aa: CASSTSLGNEQYF

j_gene: TRBJ2-2
v_gene: TRBV15
abundance: NA
CDR3aa: CATSGPNAGELFF

j_gene: TRBJ2-7
v_gene: TRBV12-3/TRBV12-4
abundance: NA
CDR3aa: CASSLTPRSYEQYF

j_gene: TRBJ1-4
v_gene: TRBV12-3/TRBV12-4
abundance: NA
CDR3aa: CASRGGGPGEKLFF

j_gene: TRBJ2-1
v_gene: TRBV19
abundance: NA
CDR3aa: CASSMGGHEQFF

j_gene: TRBJ2-7
v_gene: TRBV12-3/TRBV12-4
abundance: NA
CDR3aa: CASSLSGQGFYEQYF

j_gene: TRBJ2-5
v_gene: TRBV7-9
abundance: NA
CDR3aa: CASRGLAGDETQYF

j_gene: TRBJ2-7
v_gene: TRBV5-1
abundance: NA
CDR3aa: CASSLDRPTAYEQYF

j_gene: TRBJ2-5
v_gene: TRBV30
abundance: NA
CDR3aa: CAWRSRDNQETQYF

j_gene: TRBJ2-7
v_gene: TRBV29-1
abundance: NA
CDR3aa: CSVVPPGIYEQYF

j_gene: TRBJ2-1
v_gene: TRBV6-2/TRBV6-3
abundance: medium-sized
CDR3aa: CASSYSDGFNEQFF

j_gene: TRBJ2-1
v_gene: TRBV20-1
abundance: NA
CDR3aa: CSATASGRVDEQFF

j_gene: TRBJ2-5
v_gene: TRBV6-5
abundance: NA
CDR3aa: CASSQGQTETQYF

j_gene: TRBJ2-1
v_gene: TRBV29-1
abundance: NA
CDR3aa: CSAPGLAGPYNEQFF

j_gene: TRBJ2-5
v_gene: TRBV12-3/TRBV12-4
abundance: NA
CDR3aa: CASSPAGTTGEETQYF

j_gene: TRBJ2-3
v_gene: TRBV7-6
abundance: NA
CDR3aa: CASSLVPGSTDTQYF

j_gene: TRBJ1-1
v_gene: TRBV29-1
abundance: NA
CDR3aa: CSVEMGGSEAFF

j_gene: TRBJ2-3
v_gene: TRBV5-1
abundance: NA
CDR3aa: CASSHSGSRPDTQYF

j_gene: TRBJ2-5
v_gene: TRBV5-1
abundance: NA
CDR3aa: CASSFASGEETQYF

j_gene: TRBJ1-5
v_gene: TRBV13
abundance: NA
CDR3aa: CASSWGGSGSNQPQHF

j_gene: TRBJ2-7
v_gene: TRBV7-9
abundance: NA
CDR3aa: CASSSRSSGSYEQYF

j_gene: TRBJ2-1
v_gene: TRBV29-1
abundance: NA
CDR3aa: CSVEELAGGDEQFF

j_gene: TRBJ2-7
v_gene: TRBV11-3
abundance: NA
CDR3aa: CASSEGWRAYEQYF

j_gene: TRBJ2-1
v_gene: TRBV6-2/TRBV6-3
abundance: NA
CDR3aa: CASSSRAGWNEQFF

j_gene: TRBJ1-2
v_gene: TRBV20-1
abundance: NA
CDR3aa: CSARDIDTLGGGYTF

j_gene: TRBJ2-7
v_gene: TRBV5-1
abundance: NA
CDR3aa: CASSLEGVQYEQYF

j_gene: TRBJ2-5
v_gene: TRBV7-9
abundance: NA
CDR3aa: CASSLAHRELQETQYF